One and the same sample provided the 15 T cell receptor beta chains below, sequenced in a study of Ad26.COV2.S vaccination and SARS-CoV-2 variants. Method: immunoSEQ multiplex PCR; TCRdb's copy keeps in-frame clones and lacks some. The sample holds around 450,000 clones, around 89% seen once. The treatment here: some 20 received Ad26.COV2.S at low or high dose, single or two shots; several received placebo; per-sample allocation not given. Each sample was drawn 63 days after the first injection (of vaccine or placebo). Sequencing used peripheral blood, obtained in a trial of Ad26.COV2.S vaccine versus placebo. These receptors came from a person between 18 and 60 years old who received the Ad26.COV2.S COVID-19 vaccine or a placebo.

The chain employs TRBV7-3 and TRBJ2-3, with 11 bases lining up with TRBD2. CDR3 length: 15 residues. Germline CDR1 SGHTA, CDR2 FQGTGA. V gave up 3 bases and J gave up 4 bases; unmatched junction bases: 3. Written as DNA, the CDR3 is TGTGCCAGCAGCTTTAGCGGGGGGGTGGCAGATACGCAGTATTTT. Amino acids: CASSFSGGVADTQYF.

This chain joins TRBV10-3 and TRBJ2-7, with D maybe TRBD1 (6 bases). Germline V lookup: CDR1 ENHRY, CDR2 SYGVKD. V was shortened by 10 bases and J by 5 bases, with 18 bases between the two germline ends. The CDR3 loop spans 13 amino acids. CDR3 protein: CATRDNRGDEQYF. Here the CDR3 DNA reads TGTGCCACTAGGGACAACCGGGGCGACGAGCAGTACTTC.

The genes are TRBV2 and TRBJ1-6; tentatively, D is TRBD1 (6 bases). V was shortened by 0 bases and J by 18 bases, with 12 bases between the two germline ends. CDR1 and CDR2 (germline): SNHLY, FYNNEI. This CDR3 is built from 12 residues. The CDR3 DNA is TGTGCCAGCAGTGAAGCGCGCCAGGGGCCCCACTTT. It yields the protein CASSEARQGPHF.

The rearrangement links TRBV4-1 to TRBJ2-1, with a possible D match to TRBD2 (5 bases). Per germline, CDR1 MGHRA and CDR2 YSYEKL. The length of the CDR3 is 16 residues. Trimming took off 1 base at V and 0 bases at J, with 10 bases between the two ends. CDR3 sequence (DNA): TGCGCCAGCAGCCAAGGGACTCATCGCTCCTACAATGAGCAGTTCTTC. This gives the protein CASSQGTHRSYNEQFF.

V and J are TRBV7-9 and TRBJ1-2; 7 nucleotides match TRBD1. Trimming took 5 bases from V and 1 from J; bases not matched to a gene: 13. Germline V gene sequence: CDR1 SEHNR, CDR2 FQNEAQ (reference sequence). The CDR3 has 17 amino acids. Written as DNA, the CDR3 is TGTGCCAGCAGCAATTTGACGGGACAGAGTATTAACTATGGCTACACCTTC. Translating it yields CASSNLTGQSINYGYTF.

V is TRBV10-3 and J is TRBJ2-1; 9 bases line up with TRBD1. The junction had 10 bases not matched to a gene; V was cut back by 5 bases and J by 5 bases. Germline values: CDR1 ENHRY, CDR2 SYGVKD. The CDR3 runs to 16 residues. CDR3 DNA sequence: TGTGCCATCAGTCGAGGAACAGGGGGCCGCGACAATGAGCAGTTCTTC. It yields the protein CAISRGTGGRDNEQFF.

This chain joins TRBV3-1 (or the pseudogene TRBV3-2) and TRBJ1-2, with D possibly matching TRBD1 (6 bases). The CDR3 length is 15 residues. Trimming pared 1 base from V and 8 bases from J, leaving 17 bases between. Germline V gene sequence: CDR1 LGHDT, CDR2 YNNKEL (reference sequence). The CDR3 DNA sequence: TGTGCCAGCAGCCAAGCTCGGGGGGCGGCGAAAGGCTACACCTTC. This codes for CASSQARGAAKGYTF.

The chain joins TRBV5-8 to TRBJ2-7, with 9 bases lining up with TRBD2. The J segment lost 5 bases and the V segment lost 5 bases, leaving 8 bases of the junction unmatched. The CDR3 length is 14 residues. Per germline, CDR1 SGHTS and CDR2 YDEGEE. The CDR3 protein is CASRRAGGPHEQYF. CDR3 in DNA: TGTGCCAGCAGACGAGCGGGGGGCCCCCACGAGCAGTACTTC.

V is TRBV7-9 and J is TRBJ2-5, with D hard to call. Germline V lookup: CDR1 SEHNR, CDR2 FQNEAQ (reference sequence). The ends were cut back, 0 bases at V and 3 bases at J, with 5 bases in the middle. The CDR3 has 13 amino acids. CDR3 in DNA: TGTGCCAGCAGCTTAGCCGAGAAAGAGACCCAGTACTTC. Its protein product is CASSLAEKETQYF.

CDR3 DNA: TGTGCCAGCAGCTCTAAGGGAGGGTCACGTGATACGCAGTATTTT. This translates into CASSSKGGSRDTQYF. The gene calls are TRBV7-3 and TRBJ2-3, with TRBD2 matching 7 bases. V shed 4 bases, J shed 6 bases, and the junction held 10 bases outside the gene matches. This CDR3 region has 15 residues. Germline V gene data show CDR1 as SGHTA and CDR2 as FQGTGA.

The rearrangement joins TRBV12-3 or TRBV12-4 to TRBJ1-1; TRBD1 matches at 9 bases. V lost 7 bases to trimming and J lost 6 bases; unmatched junction nucleotides: 6. The CDR3 consists of 13 residues. The CDR3 DNA follows: TGTGCCAGCACCCATGGACAGGGGTCTGAAGCTTTCTTT. Amino acids: CASTHGQGSEAFF.

Note on this clone: Germline is not matched at one junction end, which may reflect a read error. The chain has TRBV6-2 or TRBV6-3 and TRBJ1-1, with D hard to call. Germline lookup yields CDR1 MNHEY and CDR2 SVGEGT. CDR3 length equals 12 residues. CDR3 sequence reads: CASSLTNSEAFF. The CDR3 DNA reads as TGTGCCAGCAGTTTAACGAACAGTGAAGCTTTCTTT.

The chain employs TRBV7-2 and TRBJ2-5, with TRBD1 matching over 7 bases. This CDR3 contains 14 residues. The trim removed 5 bases at V and 5 bases at J, leaving 8 bases unmatched. CDR1 SGHTA and CDR2 FQGNSA come from the germline V gene. CDR3 nucleotides: TGTGCCAGCAGCGGTAACAGGGGTCCGGAGACCCAGTACTTC. Its protein is CASSGNRGPETQYF.

This clone appeared once. J is TRBJ2-1 and V is TRBV6-2 or TRBV6-3; 12 positions match TRBD2. The J segment lost 15 bases and the V segment lost 2 bases, leaving 8 bases of the junction unmatched. The germline V gene has CDR1 MNHEY and CDR2 SVGEGT. The CDR3 runs 14 residues. The CDR3 DNA sequence: TGTGCCAGCAGTTACGGGGCTAGCGGGGGGGCCTTGTTCTTC. Protein sequence: CASSYGASGGALFF.

The chain uses TRBV3-1 (or the pseudogene TRBV3-2) and TRBJ1-3; no reliable D call. In germline, CDR1 is LGHDT, CDR2 YNNKEL (reference sequence). V lost 1 base and J lost 0, with 10 bases in between. CDR3 length: 16 amino acids. The CDR3 bases are TGTGCCAGCAGCCAAGGCTACCTAGTCTCTGGAAACACCATATATTTT. It yields the protein CASSQGYLVSGNTIYF.